Presented here are 11 T cell receptor beta chains from one specimen sequenced in a study of blood T cell repertoires in COVID-19. Sequenced by immunoSEQ multiplex PCR; TCRdb stores in-frame clones only, minus some. The sample has approximately 140,000 clones; approximately 90% are singletons. What was sequenced was peripheral blood. These receptors all stem from a human donor with COVID-19, enrolled during active disease. The donor label of this sample is uncertain.

The chain links TRBV10-3 to TRBJ1-5; D might be TRBD1 (5 bases). The germline CDR1 and CDR2 sequences are ENHRY and SYGVKD. The V end was cut by 1 base, the J end by 4 bases, with 11 bases between. This CDR3 has 15 residues. In DNA, the CDR3 is TGTGCCATCAGTGAGTATAGGGGTAGTAATCAGCCCCAGCATTTT. Its protein is CAISEYRGSNQPQHF.

This clone appeared once. The J gene is TRBJ1-1, the V gene TRBV21-1; the DNA was not compared with TRBD1, the D call given in the table. TRBV21-1 is tagged as a pseudogene. There are 15 residues in the CDR3. The CDR3 protein is CASTGQGAMNTEAFF. The DNA for the CDR3 is TGTGCCAGCACTGGACAGGGGGCCATGAACACTGAAGCTTTCTTT.

This clone was picked up a small number of times. The rearrangement uses TRBV30 and TRBJ1-1; 7 bases match TRBD1. V lost 8 bases, J lost 1 base, and 7 bases stayed unmatched. Germline V CDR1 and CDR2: GTSNPN, SVGIG (reference sequence). The CDR3 contains 13 residues. The DNA for the CDR3 is TGTGCCGTAGGGACAGAAGGGAACACTGAAGCTTTCTTT. Its translation: CAVGTEGNTEAFF.

In its sample, this clone was seen a few times. The V call is TRBV5-4, the J call TRBJ2-1; maybe TRBD2 (6 bases). V was trimmed by 1 base and J by 0 bases, leaving 11 bases between them. CDR3 size: 16 residues. CDR1 is SGHNT, CDR2 YYREEE, per germline (reference sequence). CDR3 amino acids: CASSLNGGNSYNEQFF. CDR3 bases: TGTGCCAGCAGCTTGAACGGCGGGAACTCCTACAATGAGCAGTTCTTC.

This sequence joins TRBV5-4 and TRBJ2-3, with D possibly being TRBD2 (6 bases). The germline V gene encodes CDR1 SGHNT and CDR2 YYREEE (reference sequence). V gave up 4 bases and J gave up 0 bases, with 18 bases separating them. CDR3 size: 17 residues. CDR3 bases: TGTGCCAGCAGCCATCGCCGTGGCGGGGAGAGCACAGATACGCAGTATTTT. Translating gives CASSHRRGGESTDTQYF.

The chain joins TRBV28 to TRBJ1-5; no reliable D call. The germline gives CDR1 MDHEN, CDR2 SYDVKM. The CDR3 has 12 residues. The CDR3 is CVSGSENQPQHF. DNA for the CDR3: TGTGTCTCCGGGTCAGAGAATCAGCCCCAGCATTTT.

CDR3 bases: TGTGCCAGCAGCACGTCTCACAGGGTTTCTACCGGGGAGCTGTTTTTT. Amino acid sequence: CASSTSHRVSTGELFF. The J gene is TRBJ2-2, the V gene TRBV3-1 (or the pseudogene TRBV3-2); TRBD1 is a possible D gene (6 bases). CDR1 and CDR2 (germline): LGHDT, YNNKEL (reference sequence). V was shortened by 5 bases and J by 5 bases, with 18 bases between the two germline ends. This CDR3 comprises 16 residues.

The chain has TRBV6-5 and TRBJ2-3; no definite D call. V shed 2 bases and J shed 4 bases, with 7 bases lying between them. This CDR3 contains 13 residues. Germline-derived CDR1 and CDR2 are MNHEY and SVGAGI. The CDR3 loop is CASSYRTADTQYF. In DNA form, the CDR3 reads TGTGCCAGCAGTTACCGCACGGCAGATACGCAGTATTTT.

The V and J genes are TRBV5-4 and TRBJ2-1; tentative D call: TRBD2 (7 bases). CDR1 is SGHNT, CDR2 YYREEE, per germline (reference sequence). This CDR3 comprises 17 residues. Trimming took off 4 bases at V and 6 bases at J, with 23 bases between the two ends. Here the CDR3 DNA reads TGTGCCAGCAGCGAGGGGAGGGGGGGCAACTTCGGCAATGAGCAGTTCTTC. It specifies CASSEGRGGNFGNEQFF. Using reference TRBV5-4 and TRBJ2-1 for the parts outside the CDR3, the full variable domain is ETGVTQSPTHLIKTRGQQVTLRCSSQSGHNTVSWYQQALGQGPQFIFQYYREEENGRGNFPPRFSGLQFPNYSSELNVNALELDDSALYLCASSEGRGGNFGNEQFFGPGTRLTVL.

This chain uses TRBV20-1 with TRBJ1-5; perhaps TRBD1 as D (5 bases). V lost 3 bases to trimming and J lost 7 bases, with 16 bases between them. Germline CDR1 DFQATT, CDR2 SNEGSKA (reference sequence). This CDR3 is built from 14 residues. The CDR3 region is CSASVGQGGQPQHF. The CDR3 coding sequence is TGCAGTGCTAGTGTGGGGCAGGGAGGGCAGCCCCAGCATTTT.

The chain carries TRBV11-2 and TRBJ2-7; D is unclear. CDR1 is SGHAT and CDR2 is FQNNGV in the germline V gene. V was shortened by 2 bases and J by 2 bases, with 4 bases between the two germline ends. The CDR3 has 12 amino acids. CDR3 sequence: CASSLSAYEQYF. The CDR3 nucleotides read TGTGCCAGCAGCTTATCTGCCTACGAGCAGTACTTC.